This T cell receptor (beta chain) was observed in a study of T cells expressing NK-cell markers. The overall study: Source material for TCR beta repertoires consisted of sorted CD3+CD56+NKG2C+, CD3+CD56+NKG2C- and CD3+CD56-NKG2C+ T cells. Study results and caveats: Dominance of the CD3+CD56-NKG2C+ fraction by these clonotypes also held in a few donors. HCMV specificity of expanded NKG2C+ T cell clones remained unclear.

Making the TCR beta cDNA relied on 5'RACE template switching with UMIs. TCRdb re-called the 5' RACE reads, yielding one record per CDR3 amino acid sequence without DNA. The sample totals some 410,000 distinct CDR3 sequences. This CDR3 has 14 residues. For this clonotype: Its specificity is unknown.

The receptor's source is a woman between 18 and 75 years old in good health. The chain carries TRBV12-3 or TRBV12-4 and TRBJ2-6. Sequencing was done on a sample of blood T cells: a sorted CD56 or NKG2C T cell subset, CD4+ or CD8+ T cells, or bulk PBMC T cells (not recorded which). The CDR3 protein is CASDHSSGANVLTF.